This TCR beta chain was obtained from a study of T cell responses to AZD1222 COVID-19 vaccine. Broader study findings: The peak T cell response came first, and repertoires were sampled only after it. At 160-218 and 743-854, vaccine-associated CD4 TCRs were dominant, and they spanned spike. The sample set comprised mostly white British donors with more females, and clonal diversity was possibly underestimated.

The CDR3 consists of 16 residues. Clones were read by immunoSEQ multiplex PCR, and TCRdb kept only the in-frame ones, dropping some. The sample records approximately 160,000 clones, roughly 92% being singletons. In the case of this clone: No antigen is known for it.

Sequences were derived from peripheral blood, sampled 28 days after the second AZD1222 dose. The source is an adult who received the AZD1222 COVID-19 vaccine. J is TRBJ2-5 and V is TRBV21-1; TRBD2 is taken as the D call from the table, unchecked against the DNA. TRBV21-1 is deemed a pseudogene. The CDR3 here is CASSRERGGYLKTQYF. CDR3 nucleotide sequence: TGTGCCAGCAGCAGAGAGCGGGGGGGTTACTTGAAGACCCAGTACTTC.